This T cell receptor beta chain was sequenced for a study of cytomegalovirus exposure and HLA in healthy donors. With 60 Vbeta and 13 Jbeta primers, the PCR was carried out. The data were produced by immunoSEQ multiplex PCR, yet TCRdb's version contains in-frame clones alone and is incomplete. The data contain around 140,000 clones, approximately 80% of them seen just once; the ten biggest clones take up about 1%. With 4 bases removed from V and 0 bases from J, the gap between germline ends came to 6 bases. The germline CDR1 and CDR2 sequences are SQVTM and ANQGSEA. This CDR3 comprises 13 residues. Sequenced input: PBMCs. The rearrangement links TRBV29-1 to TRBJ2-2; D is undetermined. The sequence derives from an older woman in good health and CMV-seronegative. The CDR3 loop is CSVAQSNTGELFF. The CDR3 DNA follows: TGCAGCGTTGCTCAGTCGAACACCGGGGAGCTGTTTTTT.